This TCR beta chain was sequenced during a study of CD8 T cells in ankylosing spondylitis. Libraries of TCR beta came from quantitative 5'-RACE with molecular barcodes. TCRdb used MiXCR to reprocess the 5' RACE reads, holding one entry per CDR3 protein. The sample holds some 200,000 distinct CDR3 sequences, 9.5% to 15% seen once. Points from the study as a whole: Matched ankylosing spondylitis synovial fluid reportedly contained a significantly enriched population of disease-linked clones. The authors found the disease-linked clones to be CD8+ and relatively rare in peripheral blood.

V was pared by 3 bases and J by 3 bases, with 11 bases between. Germline values: CDR1 SGHAT, CDR2 FQNNGV. The CDR3 totals 15 residues. A few counts support this clonotype. As yet, its antigen is unknown. The specimen sequenced was blood, either unsorted or a sorted T cell fraction (not recorded which). J is TRBJ2-2 and V is TRBV11-2; D remains ambiguous. This TCR was sampled from a male donor with ankylosing spondylitis or in good health (not recorded which). For the CDR3, the DNA is TGTGCCAGCAGCTTCTATATAACTTACACCGGGGAGCTGTTTTTT. It translates to CASSFYITYTGELFF.